One and the same sample provided the 6 T cell receptor beta chains below, sequenced in a study of cytomegalovirus exposure and HLA in healthy donors. Only in-frame clones appear in the TCRdb table, and some are missing; sequencing was by immunoSEQ multiplex PCR. The sample consists of tens of thousands of clones, more than 70% of them appearing once. The sample comprised PBMCs. Every receptor here comes from a woman aged 18 to 35 in good health and CMV-seropositive.

This chain links TRBV6-5 with TRBJ1-2, with unresolved D. With 5 bases removed from V and 5 bases from J, the gap between germline ends came to 12 bases. The CDR3 covers 13 residues. The V gene's germline CDR1 is MNHEY and CDR2 SVGAGI. The CDR3 DNA reads TGTGCCAGCAGTCCCCAAGTTAGATATGGCTACACCTTC. Amino acid sequence: CASSPQVRYGYTF.

The rearrangement uses TRBV5-5 and TRBJ2-1; possibly TRBD2 for D (5 bases). Germline V CDR1 and CDR2: SGHKS, YYEKEE (reference sequence). The V and J ends lost 0 bases and 1 base respectively, with 8 bases between them. The CDR3 runs to 15 residues. CDR3 residues: CASSLVWTSYNEQFF. DNA for the CDR3: TGTGCCAGCAGCTTGGTATGGACTTCCTACAATGAGCAGTTCTTC.

The chain combines TRBV5-4 with TRBJ2-7, with a weak D call TRBD1 (6 bases). The CDR3 is 13 residues long. The germline V gene encodes CDR1 SGHNT and CDR2 YYREEE (reference sequence). Trimming took off 0 bases at V and 4 bases at J, with 8 bases between the two ends. CDR3 residues: CASSLGGLYEQYF. For the CDR3, the DNA is TGTGCCAGCAGCTTGGGGGGGCTTTACGAGCAGTACTTC. Variable domain in full (rest from reference TRBV5-4 and TRBJ2-7): ETGVTQSPTHLIKTRGQQVTLRCSSQSGHNTVSWYQQALGQGPQFIFQYYREEENGRGNFPPRFSGLQFPNYSSELNVNALELDDSALYLCASSLGGLYEQYFGPGTRLTVT.

V usage is TRBV9 and J usage is TRBJ1-1; possible D gene TRBD1, 5 bases. The CDR3 has 15 amino acids. The V and J ends lost 0 bases and 1 base respectively, with 10 bases between them. Germline assignment: CDR1 SGDLS and CDR2 YYNGEE. CDR3 amino acids: CASSVGSGSNTEAFF. CDR3 bases: TGTGCCAGCAGCGTAGGATCAGGGTCGAACACTGAAGCTTTCTTT.

This sequence joins TRBV6-5 and TRBJ1-2, with D maybe TRBD1 (5 bases). From germline, CDR1 is MNHEY and CDR2 SVGAGI. The CDR3 consists of 15 residues. V lost 10 bases to trimming and J lost 2 bases, with 20 bases between them. The CDR3 sequence: CATQVEAGLNYGYTF. For the CDR3, the DNA is TGTGCCACCCAGGTAGAGGCAGGGTTGAACTATGGCTACACCTTC.

The chain links TRBV4-1 to TRBJ1-2; TRBD1 matches at 9 bases. V trimming: 4 bases; J trimming: 7 bases; junction bases outside the gene matches: 10. The CDR3 runs to 15 residues. CDR1 MGHRA and CDR2 YSYEKL come from the germline V gene. The CDR3 loop is CASSRFGTGPGGYTF. CDR3 nucleotides: TGCGCCAGCAGCCGATTCGGGACAGGGCCAGGTGGCTACACCTTC.